These 20 T cell receptor beta chains came from one sample sequenced in a study of T-cell memory formation after mild COVID-19. TCRdb reprocessed the 5' RACE reads with MiXCR, giving one entry per CDR3 protein. The sample contains around 370,000 distinct CDR3 sequences, roughly 20% of which appear only once. The sample comprised PBMCs or a T cell subset sorted from them (not recorded which). All receptors derive from an adult woman who had mild COVID-19 (a few samples of this study predate the infection). Cell type and time point are not known.

The V gene is TRBV7-8, the J gene TRBJ2-7, with 8 positions matching TRBD2. Germline values: CDR1 SGHVS, CDR2 FQNEAQ. CDR3 length: 19 amino acids. J gave up 7 bases and V 4 bases, and 24 bases lay outside the gene matches. The CDR3, as DNA: TGTGCCAGCAGCTCCCGGGCTGGTGGACGGGAGGGCCGATCGGGAGAGCAGTACTTC. This translates into CASSSRAGGREGRSGEQYF. The full variable domain, its missing parts supplied by reference TRBV7-8 and TRBJ2-7, is GAGVSQSPRYKVAKRGQDVALRCDPISGHVSLFWYQQALGQGPEFLTYFQNEAQLDKSGLPSDRFFAERPEGSVSTLKIQRTQQEDSAVYLCASSSRAGGREGRSGEQYFGPGTRLTVT.

The chain uses TRBV29-1 and TRBJ2-7; the D is unclear. This CDR3 has 12 residues. Germline V CDR1 and CDR2: SQVTM, ANQGSEA. With 2 bases removed from V and 6 bases from J, the gap between germline ends came to 11 bases. This chain's CDR3 is CSVEKSRGEQYF. CDR3 bases: TGCAGCGTTGAAAAATCCAGAGGCGAGCAGTACTTC.

Ten or more counts support this clonotype. The genes are TRBV5-1 and TRBJ2-1; D not resolved. V was pared by 3 bases and J by 0 bases, with 10 bases between. CDR1 is SGHRS and CDR2 is YFSETQ in the germline V gene. The CDR3 contains 15 residues. CDR3 in amino acids: CASSSAMGSYNEQFF. The CDR3 DNA is TGCGCCAGCAGCTCAGCGATGGGCTCCTACAATGAGCAGTTCTTC.

The chain joins TRBV5-8 to TRBJ2-7, with 7 bases lining up with TRBD1. Germline V lookup: CDR1 SGHTS, CDR2 YDEGEE. V trimming: 2 bases; J trimming: 2 bases; junction bases outside the gene matches: 7. This CDR3 region has 15 residues. The CDR3 protein is CASSLYRGVTYEQYF. CDR3 bases: TGTGCCAGCAGCTTATACAGGGGAGTTACCTACGAGCAGTACTTC.

This sequence joins TRBV6-5 and TRBJ2-3; no definite D call. Trimming took off 6 bases at V and 10 bases at J, with 11 bases between the two ends. This CDR3 contains 11 residues. CDR1 and CDR2 (germline): MNHEY, SVGAGI. CDR3 nucleotides: TGTGCCAGCAGGAGCGTGGTTGCGCAGTATTTT. This codes for CASRSVVAQYF.

This clonotype was detected many times. The J gene is TRBJ1-2, the V gene TRBV7-2, with 7 nucleotides matching TRBD1. Germline V gene sequence: CDR1 SGHTA, CDR2 FQGNSA. This CDR3 contains 12 residues. Trimming at V came to 5 bases and at J to 4 bases, leaving 1 base not matched to a gene. The CDR3 nucleotides read TGTGCCAGCAGCCCAGGGGGCTATGGCTACACCTTC. Amino acid sequence: CASSPGGYGYTF.

This rearrangement joins TRBV2 to TRBJ2-6; no firm D call. This CDR3 spans 16 amino acids. Per the germline V gene, CDR1 is SNHLY and CDR2 is FYNNEI. The germline V and J ends were trimmed by 3 bases and 0 bases, with 9 bases remaining between them. This CDR3 reads CASSDPYRSGANVLTF. CDR3 DNA: TGTGCCAGCAGTGACCCTTATCGCTCTGGGGCCAACGTCCTGACTTTC.

The chain employs TRBV18 and TRBJ1-1, with TRBD1 as a possible D gene (6 bases). V was trimmed by 2 bases and J by 5 bases, leaving 18 bases between them. Per germline, CDR1 KGHSH and CDR2 LQKENI. The CDR3 extends over 16 amino acids. The DNA of the CDR3 is TGTGCCAGCTCACCAACCGACTTAGGGGGTGGGACTGAAGCTTTCTTT. This encodes CASSPTDLGGGTEAFF.

J is TRBJ2-5 and V is TRBV5-1, with D perhaps given as TRBD1 or TRBD2 (5 bases each). Germline assignment: CDR1 SGHRS and CDR2 YFSETQ. CDR3 length equals 14 residues. The V and J ends lost 3 bases and 1 base respectively, with 10 bases between them. The CDR3 here is CASSWGRLQETQYF. The DNA of the CDR3 is TGCGCCAGCAGCTGGGGACGACTCCAAGAGACCCAGTACTTC.

The chain employs TRBV5-1 and TRBJ2-3; maybe TRBD2 (7 bases). This CDR3 comprises 15 residues. In germline, CDR1 is SGHRS, CDR2 YFSETQ. Deletions cut 0 bases from V and 4 bases from J, with 12 bases between. CDR3: CASSLGAGAPDTQYF. The CDR3 bases are TGCGCCAGCAGCTTGGGGGCGGGGGCCCCAGATACGCAGTATTTT. Using reference TRBV5-1 and TRBJ2-3 for the parts outside the CDR3, the full variable domain is KAGVTQTPRYLIKTRGQQVTLSCSPISGHRSVSWYQQTPGQGLQFLFEYFSETQRNKGNFPGRFSGRQFSNSRSEMNVSTLELGDSALYLCASSLGAGAPDTQYFGPGTRLTVL.

This clonotype was seen many times. The gene calls are TRBV5-5 and TRBJ2-3; 7 nucleotides agree with TRBD1. The CDR3 covers 16 residues. Looked up from germline, CDR1 is SGHKS and CDR2 is YYEKEE (reference sequence). V was pared by 2 bases and J by 1 base, with 7 bases of the junction left unmatched. The CDR3 loop is CASSFFGQGGTDTQYF. The CDR3 coding sequence is TGTGCCAGCAGCTTTTTCGGTCAGGGGGGCACAGATACGCAGTATTTT.

The table lists this clonotype with a few counts. This chain connects TRBV5-1 to TRBJ1-4; a weak D match, TRBD1 (6 bases). The V and J ends lost 0 bases and 0 bases respectively, with 15 bases between them. Germline CDR1 SGHRS, CDR2 YFSETQ. The CDR3 contains 18 residues. In DNA form, the CDR3 reads TGCGCCAGCAGCTTGGAGACGGGACACCTTGCAACTAATGAAAAACTGTTTTTT. This encodes CASSLETGHLATNEKLFF.

This clonotype was seen only a few times. The gene calls are TRBV20-1 and TRBJ2-7, with 9 nucleotides matching TRBD1. The length of the CDR3 is 15 residues. Germline loops: CDR1 DFQATT, CDR2 SNEGSKA (reference sequence). After removal of 3 bases from V and 2 bases from J, the junction contained 8 bases not matched to a gene. DNA for the CDR3: TGCAGTGCTAGGTTAACCGGGACAGGGACCTACGAGCAGTACTTC. Amino acid sequence: CSARLTGTGTYEQYF.

The chain joins TRBV5-1 to TRBJ2-5; 9 positions match TRBD2. The CDR3 is 15 residues long. V was clipped by 7 bases and J by 5 bases; unmatched bases: 12. The germline V gene encodes CDR1 SGHRS and CDR2 YFSETQ. The CDR3 region has the DNA TGCGCCAGCCTCAAGGATAGCGGGAGTATGGAGACCCAGTACTTC. It encodes CASLKDSGSMETQYF.

The chain carries TRBV7-2 and TRBJ1-4; the match to TRBD1 covers 7 bases. The CDR3 runs 15 residues. J gave up 6 bases and V 5 bases, and 9 bases lay outside the gene matches. Germline lookup yields CDR1 SGHTA and CDR2 FQGNSA. In DNA, the CDR3 is TGTGCCAGCAGCCCGACGACAGGGAGGGATGAAAAACTGTTTTTT. This encodes CASSPTTGRDEKLFF.

This clonotype was observed a handful of times. The DNA of the CDR3 is TGTGCCAGCAGCTTAGGATTCGGCCAAGAGACCCAGTACTTC. Translated, it gives CASSLGFGQETQYF. The chain uses TRBV7-2 and TRBJ2-5; D gene uncertain. V was clipped by 1 base and J by 1 base, with 7 bases between them. Germline V gene sequence: CDR1 SGHTA, CDR2 FQGNSA. CDR3 length: 14 amino acids. The full variable domain, its missing parts supplied by reference TRBV7-2 and TRBJ2-5, is GAGVSQSPSNKVTEKGKDVELRCDPISGHTALYWYRQSLGQGLEFLIYFQGNSAPDKSGLPSDRFSAERTGGSVSTLTIQRTQQEDSAVYLCASSLGFGQETQYFGPGTRLLVL.

The sample holds a few counts of this clonotype. The genes are TRBV5-1 and TRBJ2-1, with D possibly called TRBD1 or TRBD2 (5 bases each). This CDR3 is 16 amino acids long. Trimming cost V 1 base and J 5 bases, with 16 bases left between them. The germline CDR1 and CDR2 sequences are SGHRS and YFSETQ. CDR3 residues: CASSLFGGWGNNEQFF. CDR3 nucleotide sequence: TGCGCCAGCAGCTTGTTCGGAGGCTGGGGGAACAATGAGCAGTTCTTC.

The chain has TRBV5-1 and TRBJ1-6; TRBD1 might be the D (5 bases). The germline gives CDR1 SGHRS, CDR2 YFSETQ. The CDR3 totals 15 residues. Trimming cost V 0 bases and J 6 bases, with 10 bases left between them. DNA for the CDR3: TGCGCCAGCAGCTTGGAGGGACGGAGTAATTCACCCCTCCACTTT. Its protein is CASSLEGRSNSPLHF.

The chain combines TRBV7-2 with TRBJ1-2; 9 bases map to TRBD1. Losses at the gene ends were 6 bases for V and 4 bases for J; bases not matched to a gene: 9. Germline V gene data show CDR1 as SGHTA and CDR2 as FQGNSA. CDR3 size: 15 residues. CDR3 in amino acids: CASSTRDRARYGYTF. The CDR3 DNA is TGTGCCAGCAGTACCCGGGACAGGGCGCGCTATGGCTACACCTTC.

The V and J genes are TRBV5-5 and TRBJ2-1; D unresolved. CDR3 length: 13 residues. Germline V gene data show CDR1 as SGHKS and CDR2 as YYEKEE (reference sequence). Trimming pared 2 bases from V and 9 bases from J, leaving 12 bases between. CDR3 protein: CASSLGLWVEQFF. The CDR3, as DNA: TGTGCCAGCAGCTTAGGCTTATGGGTTGAGCAGTTCTTC.